This TCR beta chain originates from a study of T cells in Graves' hyperthyroidism and ophthalmopathy. Regarding the study as a whole: A 13 V-J signature model discriminated ophthalmopathy versus stable hyperthyroidism. Most clonotypes that expanded in the thyroid above 0.001 also showed up in blood.

This CDR3 is 15 amino acids long. Trimming cost V 4 bases and J 3 bases; bases outside gene matches: 4. CDR1 SNHLY and CDR2 FYNNEI come from the germline V gene. Template material for amplifying TCR beta CDR3 regions consisted of RNA transcripts. In the first-round RT-PCR of the TCR CDR3, the HTBI primer set was used. TCRdb re-analysed the multiplex PCR reads in MiXCR, keeping a single row per CDR3 protein. This table has about 420,000 distinct CDR3 sequences, less than 20% appearing once. Patients aged 18 to 65 had newly diagnosed hyperthyroidism that had lasted under 2 months. The study based diagnoses on clinical symptoms, serum thyroxine and TRAb, thyroid ultrasound and orbital computed tomography. This clonotype was recorded many times. Its matching antigen is unknown.

Specimen: blood. This receptor was obtained from a woman younger than 35 with Graves' hyperthyroidism. The chain uses TRBV2 and TRBJ1-4, with TRBD1 matching over 8 bases. The CDR3 loop is CASSAGGGSNEKLFF. DNA for the CDR3: TGTGCCAGCAGTGCAGGGGGCGGATCTAATGAAAAACTGTTTTTT.